Listed below are T cell receptor beta chains from one sample, sequenced in a study of CD8 T cells in Susac syndrome. TCRdb reprocessed the immunoSEQ multiplex PCR reads with MiXCR, giving one entry per CDR3 protein. The profile shows about 280,000 distinct CDR3 sequences, roughly 85% of them singletons. The sample taken for sequencing was CD8+ T cells from PBMCs. All receptors derive from a human donor with multiple sclerosis. Both conserved end residues are part of each CDR3. Fields, in order: clone size, D gene, J gene, V gene, CDR3 DNA, CDR3 protein. A D gene is named only where the DNA matches it firmly. Where a row states a size, it is once, few, many or the class of an expanded clone; other rows omit it.

-,TRBD2,TRBJ2-1,TRBV6-4,TGTGCCAGCAGTGACTCTGGGGGGGGCAATGAGCAGTTCTTC,CASSDSGGGNEQFF
few,TRBD2,TRBJ2-1,TRBV6-4,TGTGCCAGCAGTGTGTCTAGCGGGGGCTACAATGAGCAGTTCTTC,CASSVSSGGYNEQFF
-,-,TRBJ1-5,TRBV14,TGTGCCAGCAGCCAAAGTAGCAATCAGCCCCAGCATTTT,CASSQSSNQPQHF
-,TRBD2,TRBJ2-1,TRBV27,TGTGCCAGCGGCGGGAGTACCTACAATGAGCAGTTCTTC,CASGGSTYNEQFF
once,-,TRBJ2-7,TRBV6-1,TGTGCCAGCAGTGAACTGAGCATCCACGAGCAGTACTTC,CASSELSIHEQYF
-,TRBD2,TRBJ2-7,TRBV27,TGTGCCAGCAGTTTATCGACTAGCGGAATCTCCTACGAGCAGTACTTC,CASSLSTSGISYEQYF
-,-,TRBJ1-1,TRBV4-1,TGCGCCAGCAGCCAAGGGTCGGGCAGGAACACTGAAGCTTTCTTT,CASSQGSGRNTEAFF
-,-,TRBJ2-7,TRBV12-3/TRBV12-4,TGTCGCTCCTACGAGCAGTACTTC,CRSYEQYF
-,TRBD2,TRBJ2-7,TRBV19,TGTGCCAGTAGAGCGGGGGGATACGAGCAGTACTTC,CASRAGGYEQYF
once,-,TRBJ2-7,TRBV5-6,TGTGCCAGCAGCTCCGGCTCGCACTACGAGCAGTACTTC,CASSSGSHYEQYF
-,-,TRBJ2-1,TRBV29-1,TGCAGCGTTGTCGGTAACAATGAGCAGTTCTTC,CSVVGNNEQFF
-,TRBD2,TRBJ2-1,TRBV19,TGTGCCAGTAGTCCCGTGGCGGGAGTGTGGGGTGAGCAGTTCTTC,CASSPVAGVWGEQFF
-,-,TRBJ2-1,TRBV9,TGTGCCAGCGGATCCGGGACGGTGGACAGTGAGCAGTTCTTC,CASGSGTVDSEQFF
few,-,TRBJ2-3,TRBV12-3/TRBV12-4,TGTGCCAGCAGTTTGAGGGGGACAGATACGCAGTATTTT,CASSLRGTDTQYF
-,-,TRBJ2-6,TRBV9,TGTGCCAGCAGCCTTCTTGGGAGCCGTTCGGGGGCCAACGTCCTGACTTTC,CASSLLGSRSGANVLTF
-,TRBD2,TRBJ2-1,TRBV2,TGTGCCAGCAGTGAATCGGGACCAGCGGGGAATGAGCAGTTCTTC,CASSESGPAGNEQFF
-,-,TRBJ2-7,TRBV19,TGTGCCAGTAGTACGGCGGGAAGCTCCTACGAGCAGTACTTC,CASSTAGSSYEQYF
few,-,TRBJ1-2,TRBV6-1,TGTGCCAGCAGTGACGGGGTCCTGGGCTACACCTTC,CASSDGVLGYTF
-,-,TRBJ1-2,TRBV12-3/TRBV12-4,TGTGCCAGCAGTTTCTTCCCCTATGGCTACACCTTC,CASSFFPYGYTF
-,TRBD1,TRBJ1-5,TRBV2,TGTGCCAGCAGTCAGACAGGGGGCGCGGGTCAGCCCCAGCATTTT,CASSQTGGAGQPQHF
once,-,TRBJ1-2,TRBV2,TGTGCCAGCAGTGATTGGCAGGGGCAGCGCTATGGCTACACCTTC,CASSDWQGQRYGYTF
-,TRBD2,TRBJ2-1,TRBV29-1,TGCAGCGTGGCCGGCGGGAGCGTTGCCAATGAGCAGTTCTTC,CSVAGGSVANEQFF
-,TRBD1,TRBJ1-2,TRBV7-3,TGTGCCAGCAGCCATGGGACAGGCTATGGCTACACCTTC,CASSHGTGYGYTF
-,-,TRBJ2-1,TRBV27,TGTGCCAGCAGTTTGAGGTCCCACAATGAGCAGTTCTTC,CASSLRSHNEQFF
once,-,TRBJ2-1,TRBV7-9,TGTGCCAGCAGCTTAGTAGCAGTCACCTACAATGAGCAGTTCTTC,CASSLVAVTYNEQFF
once,TRBD2,TRBJ2-3,TRBV6-6,TGTGCCAGCAAGGGACTAGCGGGAGCGGAAGATACGCAGTATTTT,CASKGLAGAEDTQYF
-,TRBD1,TRBJ1-1,TRBV19,TGTGCCAGTGCCTCAACCATACAGGGGGCTAGTTATACTGAAGCTTTCTTT,CASASTIQGASYTEAFF
once,-,TRBJ1-1,TRBV20-1,TGCAGTGCCACCCACCGGGGGGCCGCTTTCTTT,CSATHRGAAFF
-,TRBD2,TRBJ2-1,TRBV4-2,TGTGCCAGCAGCCACCCATCCCGGACTAGCGGGAGGTCAATGCTTTACAATGAGCAGTTCTTC,CASSHPSRTSGRSMLYNEQFF
-,-,TRBJ1-4,TRBV2,TGTGCCTTTCTTAATGAAAAACTGTTTTTT,CAFLNEKLFF
-,TRBD2,TRBJ2-3,TRBV9,TGTGCCAGCAGCCTGGGACTAGCGGCCGCAGATACGCAGTATTTT,CASSLGLAAADTQYF
-,TRBD2,TRBJ2-5,TRBV6-5,TGTGCCAGCAGTTACTCAGCTAGCGGGAGTATTGGCGAGACCCAGTACTTC,CASSYSASGSIGETQYF
-,-,TRBJ2-1,TRBV9,TGTGCCAGCAGCACCAGCGATGAGCAGTTCTTC,CASSTSDEQFF
-,TRBD1,TRBJ2-7,TRBV27,TGTGCCAGCAGTTCTCACAGGGGGAACGAGCAGTACTTC,CASSSHRGNEQYF
-,-,TRBJ1-5,TRBV6-2/TRBV6-3,TGTGCCAGCAGTTACGAAGGGGTTGGTCGTCAGCCCCAGCATTTT,CASSYEGVGRQPQHF
once,-,TRBJ1-2,TRBV13,TGTGCCAGCAGCTTAGAGGGGGGTGCGATCTATGGCTACACCTTC,CASSLEGGAIYGYTF
-,-,TRBJ2-6,TRBV2,TGTGCCAGCAGCGAATGGCAGATATCCTCTGGGGCCAACGTCCTGACTTTC,CASSEWQISSGANVLTF
-,-,TRBJ2-5,TRBV28,TGTGCCAGCAGTTCCAATCCCGGGATGGGGACCCAGTACTTC,CASSSNPGMGTQYF
-,TRBD2,TRBJ2-1,TRBV30,TGTGCCTGGAGCGCTCCTAGCGGGTTTGCCTACAATGAGCAGTTCTTC,CAWSAPSGFAYNEQFF
once,-,TRBJ2-1,TRBV20-1,TGCAGTGCTAGAGCGGCAGACGGAAATATTGAGCAGTTCTTC,CSARAADGNIEQFF
few,-,TRBJ1-2,TRBV3-1,TGTGCCAGCAGCCAAGATTATGCCTATGGCTACACCTTC,CASSQDYAYGYTF
-,-,TRBJ1-1,TRBV27,TGTGCCAGCAGGTTCGCCAGGGTGGGCACTGAAGCTTTCTTT,CASRFARVGTEAFF
-,TRBD2,TRBJ2-7,TRBV4-1,TGCGCCAGCAGCCTTGGGACTAGCGAGGTCTACGAGCAGTACTTC,CASSLGTSEVYEQYF
-,TRBD1,TRBJ2-7,TRBV9,TGTGCCAGCAGCGCTAGGACAGGGACCTACGAGCAGTACTTC,CASSARTGTYEQYF
-,TRBD1,TRBJ1-6,TRBV7-2,TGTGCCAGCAGCGAACCGACAGGGTACCGTTCACCCCTCCACTTT,CASSEPTGYRSPLHF
-,-,TRBJ2-1,TRBV6-5,TGTGCCAGCAGATCTCCCGACAGAGACAATGAGCAGTTCTTC,CASRSPDRDNEQFF
once,TRBD2,TRBJ2-3,TRBV9,TGTGCCAGCAGCGTAGTCCCTAGCGGCCCCACAGATACGCAGTATTTT,CASSVVPSGPTDTQYF
-,TRBD1,TRBJ1-1,TRBV27,TGTGCCAGCAGTTTTAGTGTTGGGGACAGGGGCACTGAAGCTTTCTTT,CASSFSVGDRGTEAFF
-,-,TRBJ2-7,TRBV11-1,TGTGCCAGCAGCTCCCGGACAGCTTCCTACGAGCAGTACTTC,CASSSRTASYEQYF
-,-,TRBJ2-7,TRBV29-1,TGCAGCGTTGAAGAATCCATGGACAGCTCCTACGAGCAGTACTTC,CSVEESMDSSYEQYF
-,-,TRBJ2-1,TRBV27,TGTGCCAGCAGTTTATCCTGGGGGTCTCGCTACAATGAGCAGTTCTTC,CASSLSWGSRYNEQFF
-,-,TRBJ1-6,TRBV30,TGTGCCTGCGTACTCATCGGGTCCTATAATTCACCCCTCCACTTT,CACVLIGSYNSPLHF
-,-,TRBJ2-1,TRBV30,TGTGCCTGGAGTGTATCCTATTACAATGAGCAGTTCTTC,CAWSVSYYNEQFF
-,TRBD2,TRBJ2-7,TRBV27,TGTGCCAGCAGTACTAGCGGAGCCTACGAGCAGTACTTC,CASSTSGAYEQYF
-,-,TRBJ1-5,TRBV28,TGTGCCAGCAGTTTATACGTAAATCAGCCCCAGCATTTT,CASSLYVNQPQHF